Sequencing of this TCR beta chain was carried out in a study of blood T cell repertoires in COVID-19. At the level of the study: T cells, B-cell-depleted T cells, or PBMCs provided the cDNA or gDNA that served as material.

The CDR3 is 13 residues long. Germline V gene lookup returns CDR1 LGHDT and CDR2 YNNKEL (reference sequence). Trimming shortened V by 4 bases and J by 9 bases, and 13 bases separated the two germline ends. In the original processing: Scientists estimated how many nucleated cells there were by amplifying reference gene primers. Clones were sequenced by immunoSEQ multiplex PCR, and TCRdb holds only the in-frame ones, with some missing. V, J and clone size are those of that table, while D and trimming were read from the DNA. The table has about 130,000 clones, around 80% seen once. The chain has TRBV3-1 (or the pseudogene TRBV3-2) and TRBJ2-1; D gene uncertain. The TCR originated in a man aged 55-75 years who had recovered from COVID-19. Material: peripheral blood. The CDR3 DNA follows: TGTGCCAGCAGCCCCCCCCCGACGGGTGAGCAGTTCTTC. It translates to CASSPPPTGEQFF.